This entry is about one TCR beta chain. Its specific antigen is unknown. Base qualities are not provided; no much larger clone lies one nucleotide away. TCRbeta CDR3 regions were amplified from genomic DNA using the immunoSEQ Assay, a bias-controlled multiplex PCR. For the original study's pipeline: The number of nucleated cells in each sample was estimated by amplification of reference gene primers within the assay. To quantify the absolute abundance of each unique TCRbeta CDR3 rearrangement, sequence reads were collapsed and filtered. For each sample, productive Simpson clonality was calculated as the square root of Simpson's diversity index across productive rearrangements. Drawn from immuneACCESS, this table holds only the in-frame rearrangements with V and J called that TCRdb kept. Clones are partly lost; checked studies trace under half to an unresolved V gene and leave the rest unexplained. That table gives V, J and clone size, and the DNA gave D and trimming. The sample table holds fewer than 300,000 clones, of which 81% were seen once. Of the sample, under 3% is held by the ten largest clones.

For CDR1 and CDR2, the germline V gene lists SGHRS and YFSETQ. V is clipped by 0 bases and J by 5 bases, and the sequence between their germline boundaries is 18 bases long. The CDR3 runs 16 residues from the cysteine to the phenylalanine. CDR3 DNA only is kept here, 48 bases in frame from base 1. The data originate from a study of blood T cell repertoires in COVID-19 (dated by TCRdb to 2019 to 2021). About the study as a whole: Collaborator samples came from the United States, Italy and Spain and covered acute and convalescent phases of COVID-19. The material from the prospective study consisted of cDNA or gDNA derived from T cells, B-cell-depleted T cells, or PBMCs. Deeply sampled blood TCRbeta repertoires from subjects exposed to, actively infected with, or recovered from COVID-19 were included in the dataset. The repertoires were released in a freely available public database meant as a resource for research on the immune response to SARS-CoV-2. Samples were obtained from the ongoing ImmuneRACE study (first 160 participants) and from over 1,000 subjects provided by 6 global collaborators. Sample metadata almost always included a de-identified subject ID, COVID-19 status, age in years and sex. Where available, HLA class I and class II types were obtained from metadata supplied by the sample provider rather than from assay-based typing.

Whole blood was collected in K2EDTA tubes by collaborating institutions according to the institutions' own protocols. For TCRbeta analysis, collaborators shipped samples in one of three forms: frozen whole blood, isolated PBMCs, or DNA extracted from either of those sample types. Summary of the overall study and its limitations: The amount of clinical and demographic metadata varied by source and participant and was provided uncurated.

The sequence links TRBV5-1 to TRBJ2-7, and possibly TRBD2, on 5 matching bases. The TCR comes from a woman aged 55-70 years with active or convalescent COVID-19. The specimen sequenced was peripheral blood. For the CDR3, the sequence is CASSLVGGYRRHEQYF. The DNA reads as follows: TGCGCCAGCAGCTTGGTTGGAGGTTACCGTCGACACGAGCAGTACTTC.